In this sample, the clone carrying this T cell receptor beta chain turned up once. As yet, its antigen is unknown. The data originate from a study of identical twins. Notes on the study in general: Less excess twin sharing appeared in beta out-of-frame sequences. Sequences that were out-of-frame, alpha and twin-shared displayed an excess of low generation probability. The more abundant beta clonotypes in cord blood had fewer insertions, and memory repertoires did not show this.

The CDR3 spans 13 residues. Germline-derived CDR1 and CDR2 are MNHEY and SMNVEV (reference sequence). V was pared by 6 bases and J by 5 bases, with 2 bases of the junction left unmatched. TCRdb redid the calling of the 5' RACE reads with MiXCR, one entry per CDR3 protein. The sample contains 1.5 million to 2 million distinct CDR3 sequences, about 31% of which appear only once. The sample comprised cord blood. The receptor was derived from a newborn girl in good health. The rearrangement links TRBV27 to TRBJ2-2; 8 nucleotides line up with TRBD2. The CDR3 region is CASRGTRTGELFF. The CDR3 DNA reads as TGTGCCAGCAGAGGGACTAGGACCGGGGAGCTGTTTTTT.